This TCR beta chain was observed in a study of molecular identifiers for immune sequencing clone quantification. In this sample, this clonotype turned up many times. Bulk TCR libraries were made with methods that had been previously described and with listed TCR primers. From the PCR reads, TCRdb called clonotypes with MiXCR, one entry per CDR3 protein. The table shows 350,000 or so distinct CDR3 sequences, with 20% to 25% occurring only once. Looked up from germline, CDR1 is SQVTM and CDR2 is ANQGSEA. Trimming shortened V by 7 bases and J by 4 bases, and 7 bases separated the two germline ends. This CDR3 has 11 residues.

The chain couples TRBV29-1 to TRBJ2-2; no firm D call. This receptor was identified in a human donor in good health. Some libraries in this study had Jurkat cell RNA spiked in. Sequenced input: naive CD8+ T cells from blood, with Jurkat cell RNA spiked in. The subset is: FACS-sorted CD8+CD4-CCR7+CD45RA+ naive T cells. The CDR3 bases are TGCAGCGCCTATATCACCGGGGAGCTGTTTTTT. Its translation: CSAYITGELFF.